This TCR beta chain was captured in a study of T cell repertoires in cytomegalovirus infection. Study observations and caveats: CMV-specific TCR beta clonotypes restricted by HLA-C were the ones dominating the ex vivo response.

This clonotype was detected ten times or more. Antigen unknown. There are 14 residues in the CDR3. After removal of 4 bases from V and 6 bases from J, the junction contained 4 bases not matched to a gene. Germline CDR1 SGHTA, CDR2 FQGNSA. Each CDR3 protein gets one entry after TCRdb re-called the reads with MiXCR. The table records approximately 700,000 distinct CDR3 sequences, 35% to 40% of them present only once. The sequencing sample was made of PBMCs. This clonotype originated in a human donor in good health (CMV status not recorded). Some clones in this sample may be carry-over from other donors' samples. The chain uses TRBV7-2 and TRBJ1-5; 9 nucleotides agree with TRBD1. CDR3 sequence: CASSWGQGGQPQHF. In DNA, the CDR3 is TGTGCCAGCAGCTGGGGACAGGGAGGTCAGCCCCAGCATTTT.